The table lists the clone carrying this TCR beta chain with a few counts. The sample comes from a study of blood T cell repertoires in COVID-19. This CDR3 region has 15 residues. V lost 5 bases to trimming and J lost 2 bases; unmatched junction nucleotides: 6. CDR1 and CDR2 (germline): SGHTA, FQGNSA. Using immunoSEQ multiplex PCR, the repertoire was profiled, and TCRdb retains in-frame clones only, with some absent. The repertoire holds hundreds of thousands of clones, with about 79% as singletons. The source material was peripheral blood. This TCR was recovered from a woman over 75 with acute or convalescent COVID-19. This chain joins TRBV7-2 and TRBJ2-1; 7 positions match TRBD2. This chain's CDR3 is CASSPAGGTYNEQFF. The CDR3, as DNA: TGTGCCAGCAGCCCAGCCGGGGGGACCTACAATGAGCAGTTCTTC.